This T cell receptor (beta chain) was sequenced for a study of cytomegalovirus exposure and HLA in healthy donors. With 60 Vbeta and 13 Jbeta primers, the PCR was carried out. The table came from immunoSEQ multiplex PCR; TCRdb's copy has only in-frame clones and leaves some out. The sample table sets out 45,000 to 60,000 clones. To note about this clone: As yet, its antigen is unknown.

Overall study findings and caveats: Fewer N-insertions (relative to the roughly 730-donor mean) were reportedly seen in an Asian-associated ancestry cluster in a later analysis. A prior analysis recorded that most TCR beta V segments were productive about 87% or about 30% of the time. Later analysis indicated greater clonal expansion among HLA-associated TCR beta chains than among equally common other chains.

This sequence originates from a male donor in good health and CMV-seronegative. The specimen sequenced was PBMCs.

CDR3 sequence reads: CASSSGLGVSEQYF. CDR3 DNA sequence: TGTGCCAGCAGCTCGGGACTAGGGGTGTCCGAGCAGTACTTC. V gene TRBV7-2 combines with J gene TRBJ2-7; 8 bases are a match to TRBD2. Trimming removed 4 bases from V and 6 bases from J; junction bases left unmatched: 8. The CDR3 is 14 amino acids. Looked up from germline, CDR1 is SGHTA and CDR2 is FQGNSA.